Below are 15 T cell receptor beta chains sequenced from a single sample in a study of cytomegalovirus exposure and HLA in healthy donors. 13 Jbeta primers and 60 Vbeta primers were used for the PCR. Measured with immunoSEQ multiplex PCR; TCRdb has only the in-frame clones, and not every one. The specimen's table records approximately 110,000 clones. Specimen: PBMCs. These receptors were obtained from a man aged 18 to 29 in good health and CMV-seronegative.

The chain employs TRBV10-3 and TRBJ1-1; D is perhaps TRBD1 (6 bases). Trimming took 6 bases from V and 0 from J, leaving 14 bases between them. This CDR3 comprises 15 residues. Germline CDR1 ENHRY, CDR2 SYGVKD. The CDR3 sequence is CAISQLDSLNTEAFF. CDR3 DNA: TGTGCCATCAGCCAGCTGGACAGCCTGAACACTGAAGCTTTCTTT.

The chain has TRBV18 and TRBJ2-2; 8 nucleotides match TRBD2. This CDR3 comprises 17 residues. V gave up 9 bases and J gave up 0 bases; unmatched junction bases: 12. CDR1 is KGHSH, CDR2 LQKENI, per germline. The CDR3 DNA reads TGTGCCAGTATTTACCGACCACTAGCGGCGAACACCGGGGAGCTGTTTTTT. This translates into CASIYRPLAANTGELFF.

The rearrangement uses TRBV15 and TRBJ2-2; 7 bases are shared with TRBD2. The CDR3 is 17 residues long. Germline V gene sequence: CDR1 LNHNV, CDR2 YYDKDF (reference sequence). V was clipped by 0 bases and J by 5 bases; unmatched bases: 9. This chain's CDR3 is CATSREGEGGFTGELFF. CDR3 bases: TGTGCCACCAGCAGAGAGGGGGAGGGAGGGTTTACCGGGGAGCTGTTTTTT.

V gene TRBV18 combines with J gene TRBJ2-1, with TRBD1 matching 10 bases. After removal of 1 base from V and 4 bases from J, the junction contained 7 bases not matched to a gene. The CDR3 runs to 17 residues. From germline, CDR1 is KGHSH and CDR2 LQKENI. CDR3 bases: TGTGCCAGCTCACCACTTCTAAGGGGACAGGGGTACAATGAGCAGTTCTTC. It codes for CASSPLLRGQGYNEQFF.

The chain employs TRBV25-1 and TRBJ2-7; D is unresolved. The germline CDR1 and CDR2 sequences are MGHDK and SYGVNS. V lost 4 bases to trimming and J lost 2 bases, with 9 bases between them. The CDR3 consists of 13 residues. CDR3 residues: CASSAFQTYEQYF. CDR3 nucleotide sequence: TGTGCCAGCAGTGCTTTCCAGACCTACGAGCAGTACTTC.

V and J are TRBV6-6 and TRBJ1-6; the D gene is possibly TRBD1 (6 bases). Germline V lookup: CDR1 MNHNY, CDR2 SVGAGI (reference sequence). Trimming removed 3 bases from V and 10 bases from J, with 16 bases in between. The CDR3 loop spans 15 amino acids. The CDR3 sequence: CASSYGAGDRSPLHF. The CDR3 DNA reads TGTGCCAGCAGTTATGGGGCAGGGGATCGGTCACCCCTCCACTTT.

The chain links TRBV5-4 to TRBJ2-2; a weak D match, TRBD2 (7 bases). The CDR3 spans 15 residues. Germline lookup yields CDR1 SGHNT and CDR2 YYREEE (reference sequence). Trimming pared 0 bases from V and 4 bases from J, leaving 10 bases between. CDR3 sequence (DNA): TGTGCCAGCAGCTTGGATGCGGGGGCCACCGGGGAGCTGTTTTTT. Amino acid sequence: CASSLDAGATGELFF.

The chain links TRBV28 to TRBJ1-5; the D gene is possibly TRBD1 (5 bases). Looked up from germline, CDR1 is MDHEN and CDR2 is SYDVKM. V was cut by 3 bases and J by 5 bases, with 11 bases left in between. The CDR3 consists of 14 residues. CDR3 region: CASSFFEGDQPQHF. The CDR3 DNA reads TGTGCCAGCAGTTTTTTTGAAGGGGATCAGCCCCAGCATTTT.

The V and J genes are TRBV9 and TRBJ1-6; possible D gene TRBD1, 5 bases. The germline V gene encodes CDR1 SGDLS and CDR2 YYNGEE. Trimming removed 3 bases at V and 5 bases at J, with 9 bases between. The CDR3 has 14 residues. CDR3 nucleotides: TGTGCCAGCAGCGCCGGGGGGAATAATTCACCCCTCCACTTT. Translating it yields CASSAGGNNSPLHF.

The chain joins TRBV10-3 to TRBJ1-3; 8 positions agree with TRBD1. Germline assignment: CDR1 ENHRY and CDR2 SYGVKD. V was clipped by 2 bases and J by 0 bases; unmatched bases: 6. The CDR3 spans 17 residues. This chain's CDR3 is CAISERDRPRSGNTIYF. For the CDR3, the DNA is TGTGCCATCAGTGAGAGGGACAGGCCCCGCTCTGGAAACACCATATATTTT.

The chain couples TRBV6-6 to TRBJ2-3; TRBD1 agrees at 8 bases. This CDR3 is built from 15 residues. The V and J ends lost 2 bases and 3 bases, in that order; junction bases with no gene match: 4. CDR1 and CDR2 from the germline V gene are MNHNY and SVGAGI (reference sequence). The CDR3 DNA reads TGTGCCAGCAGTTACCGGGACAGGATAACAGATACGCAGTATTTT. It is translated as CASSYRDRITDTQYF.

The genes are TRBV4-2 and TRBJ1-3; a possible D gene is TRBD1 (5 bases). Looked up from germline, CDR1 is LGHNA and CDR2 is YNFKEQ. The CDR3 consists of 15 residues. V lost 0 bases and J lost 4, with 10 bases in between. The CDR3: CASSQDQGEGNTIYF. The CDR3 DNA is TGTGCCAGCAGCCAAGACCAGGGTGAGGGAAACACCATATATTTT.

The chain carries TRBV27 and TRBJ1-4; D uncertain. The CDR3 is 12 amino acids. The germline gives CDR1 MNHEY, CDR2 SMNVEV (reference sequence). V lost 6 bases to trimming and J lost 3 bases, with 5 bases between them. In DNA form, the CDR3 reads TGTGCCAGCAGGAGATCTAATGAAAAACTGTTTTTT. It encodes CASRRSNEKLFF.

V usage is TRBV5-1 and J usage is TRBJ1-1; 7 bases are shared with TRBD1. The CDR3 has 18 amino acids. With 4 bases clipped from V and 1 base from J, the junction kept 16 bases outside the gene matches. Germline CDR1 reads SGHRS; CDR2 reads YFSETQ. The CDR3 bases are TGCGCCAGCAGCCGGTCCTATGGGGACAGACTCCGGAACACTGAAGCTTTCTTT. It specifies CASSRSYGDRLRNTEAFF.

The V and J genes are TRBV5-1 and TRBJ1-3; D not certain. The germline V gene has CDR1 SGHRS and CDR2 YFSETQ. This CDR3 comprises 14 residues. V was clipped by 5 bases and J by 0 bases, with 9 bases between them. CDR3 in DNA: TGCGCCAGCAGGGCCGCAACCTCTGGAAACACCATATATTTT. Its translation: CASRAATSGNTIYF. Supplemented by reference TRBV5-1 and TRBJ1-3, the full variable domain reads KAGVTQTPRYLIKTRGQQVTLSCSPISGHRSVSWYQQTPGQGLQFLFEYFSETQRNKGNFPGRFSGRQFSNSRSEMNVSTLELGDSALYLCASRAATSGNTIYFGEGSWLTVV.